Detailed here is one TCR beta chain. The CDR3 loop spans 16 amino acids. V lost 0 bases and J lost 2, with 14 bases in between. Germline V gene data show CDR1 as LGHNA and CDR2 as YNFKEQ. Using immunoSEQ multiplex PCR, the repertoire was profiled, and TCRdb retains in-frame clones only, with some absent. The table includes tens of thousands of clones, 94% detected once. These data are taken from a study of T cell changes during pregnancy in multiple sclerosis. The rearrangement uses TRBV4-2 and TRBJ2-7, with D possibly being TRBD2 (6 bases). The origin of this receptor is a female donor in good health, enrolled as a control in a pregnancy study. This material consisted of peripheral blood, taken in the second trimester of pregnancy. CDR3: CASSQEGGGKAYEQYF. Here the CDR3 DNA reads TGTGCCAGCAGCCAAGAAGGTGGAGGGAAGGCCTACGAGCAGTACTTC.